Below are 20 T cell receptor beta chains sequenced from a single sample in a study of esophageal squamous cell carcinoma under preoperative chemotherapy. Time point described: before preoperative PTX-NDP chemotherapy. TCRdb reprocessed the PCR reads with MiXCR, giving one entry per CDR3 protein. Of about 30,000 distinct CDR3 sequences listed, roughly 50% are singletons. The material was obtained from a patient given preoperative chemotherapy. These receptors all come from a human donor with esophageal squamous cell carcinoma. The donor label of this sample is uncertain.

The chain links TRBV6-1 to TRBJ2-3, with 7 nucleotides matching TRBD1. Per the germline V gene, CDR1 is MNHNS and CDR2 is SASEGT. Germline trimming cut 6 bases from V and 9 bases from J; bases unmatched to any gene: 12. CDR3 length equals 14 residues. The CDR3 loop reads CASRDDRAEDTQYF. Here the CDR3 DNA reads TGTGCCAGCAGGGACGACAGGGCCGAAGACACGCAGTATTTT.

The chain combines TRBV6-1 with TRBJ2-1; a possible D gene is TRBD2 (6 bases). Germline-derived CDR1 and CDR2 are MNHNS and SASEGT. The V and J ends lost 5 bases and 10 bases respectively, with 18 bases between them. CDR3 size: 14 residues. The CDR3: CASSRGRGRYEQFF. DNA for the CDR3: TGTGCCAGCAGTCGCGGACGGGGGAGATACGAGCAGTTCTTC.

With regard to this clonotype: The junction does not match germline at one end; this may be a read error. In DNA form, the CDR3 reads TGTCCCAGCCGCTGCTCGGGGCTGTGTGCCAAAAACATGCAGTATTTT. Translation gives CPSRCSGLCAKNMQYF. The rearrangement links TRBV7-2 to TRBJ2-4, with D possibly called TRBD1 or TRBD2 (5 bases each). The J call may be faulty, since TRBJ2-3 better matches the DNA end. The V gene's germline CDR1 is SGHTA and CDR2 FQGNSA. The CDR3 sequence is 16 residues long.

On this clonotype itself: This clone may be a read error of a much larger clone one base away. The genes are TRBV27 and TRBJ2-1; 7 bases match TRBD1. The DNA matches TRBJ2-7 better at its end, which makes the J call doubtful. Looked up from germline, CDR1 is MNHEY and CDR2 is SMNVEV (reference sequence). The CDR3 is 16 residues long. The DNA for the CDR3 is TGTGCCAGCAGTACTTCCTTAGGGGGCTCCTACAATGAGCAGTACTTC. It translates to CASSTSLGGSYNEQYF.

The J gene is TRBJ2-2, the V gene TRBV28, with D perhaps matching TRBD1 (8 bases). The germline V gene has CDR1 MDHEN and CDR2 SYDVKM. V lost 3 bases to trimming and J lost 6 bases, with 17 bases between them. The CDR3 runs 16 residues. DNA of the CDR3: TGTGCCAGCAGTTTTCGTCGGACAGGGAGGGCCGGGGAGCTGTTTTTT. Protein product: CASSFRRTGRAGELFF. Filled out from reference TRBV28 and TRBJ2-2, the complete variable domain reads DVKVTQSSRYLVKRTGEKVFLECVQDMDHENMFWYRQDPGLGLRLIYFSYDVKMKEKGDIPEGYSVSREKKERFSLILESASTNQTSMYLCASSFRRTGRAGELFFGEGSRLTVL.

CDR3 amino acids: CASSEVAGSSYEQYF. For the CDR3, the DNA is TGTGCCAGCAGTGAAGTGGCAGGTTCCTCCTACGAGCAGTACTTC. The chain has TRBV6-1 and TRBJ2-7; D is undetermined. Looked up from germline, CDR1 is MNHNS and CDR2 is SASEGT. This CDR3 is 15 amino acids long. V was shortened by 1 base and J by 0 bases, with 10 bases between the two germline ends.

This clonotype has ten or more counts. A read error is possible here, since a much larger clone lies one base away. This chain connects TRBV12-3 or TRBV12-4 to TRBJ2-1; D gene ambiguous. CDR3 length: 14 residues. The germline V and J ends were trimmed by 5 bases and 13 bases, with 21 bases remaining between them. The CDR3, as DNA: TGTGCCAGCAGTCTACGGACCGTTAGGCACATTCAGTTCTTC. It specifies CASSLRTVRHIQFF.

V is TRBV7-2 and J is TRBJ2-1; weak D call: TRBD2 (6 bases). The closer fit of TRBJ2-5 to the DNA end suggests the J call may be wrong. This CDR3 is built from 14 residues. Germline-derived CDR1 and CDR2 are SGHTA and FQGNSA. The CDR3 region is CAGRRGGAGDTQYF. The CDR3 coding sequence is TGTGCCGGGCGCCGGGGCGGGGCAGGAGACACCCAGTACTTC.

This clonotype was detected ten times or more. The rearrangement uses TRBV6-1 and TRBJ1-5; D is undetermined. Germline CDR1 MNHNS, CDR2 SASEGT. With 3 bases removed from V and 4 bases from J, the gap between germline ends came to 13 bases. The CDR3 is 15 amino acids. This chain's CDR3 is CASSDVGVLNQPQHF. The CDR3 coding sequence is TGTGCCAGCAGTGATGTGGGAGTGTTAAATCAGCCCCAGCATTTT.

This clonotype was picked up many times. The V gene is TRBV7-9, the J gene TRBJ2-5, with D uncertain. In germline, CDR1 is SEHNR, CDR2 FQNEAQ (reference sequence). The CDR3 is made up of 18 amino acids. The V and J ends lost 5 bases and 2 bases respectively, with 24 bases between them. The CDR3 reads CASSRMLGNHPAQETQYF. The CDR3 coding sequence is TGTGCCAGCAGCCGAATGCTAGGAAACCACCCCGCACAAGAGACCCAGTACTTC.

V and J are TRBV7-9 and TRBJ1-5; tentatively, D is TRBD1 (5 bases). The CDR3 covers 13 residues. CDR1 is SEHNR and CDR2 is FQNEAQ in the germline V gene (reference sequence). V was cut by 0 bases and J by 9 bases, with 9 bases left in between. CDR3 protein: CASSLAGDRPQHF. The CDR3 nucleotides are TGTGCCAGCAGCTTAGCAGGGGACCGGCCCCAGCATTTT.

This sequence joins TRBV7-2 and TRBJ2-1, with 8 positions matching TRBD2. The J call may be faulty, since TRBJ2-4 better matches the DNA end. The CDR3 sequence is 16 residues long. CDR1 and CDR2 (germline): SGHTA, FQGNSA. The CDR3 loop reads CASGGGGGRDEETQYF. CDR3 sequence (DNA): TGTGCCAGCGGGGGGGGCGGGGGGCGTGATGAAGAGACTCAGTACTTC.

The chain carries TRBV7-9 and TRBJ1-1; D is ambiguous. The germline gives CDR1 SEHNR, CDR2 FQNEAQ (reference sequence). V gave up 1 base and J gave up 4 bases, with 4 bases separating them. This CDR3 spans 12 amino acids. The CDR3 coding sequence is TGTGCCAGCAGCTTAGGTTGCACTGAAGCTTTCTTT. It encodes CASSLGCTEAFF. Full variable domain (remainder filled in from reference TRBV7-9 and TRBJ1-1): DTGVSQNPRHKITKRGQNVTFRCDPISEHNRLYWYRQTLGQGPEFLTYFQNEAQLEKSRLLSDRFSAERPKGSFSTLEIQRTEQGDSAMYLCASSLGCTEAFFGQGTRLTVV.

This clonotype showed up just a few times. At one end, the junction sequence differs from germline, possibly due to a read error. The chain couples TRBV6-1 to TRBJ2-3; the match to TRBD2 covers 9 bases. The CDR3 extends over 16 amino acids. Per the germline V gene, CDR1 is MNHNS and CDR2 is SASEGT. This CDR3 reads CASSVSGRGGKDTQYF. The CDR3 nucleotides are TGTGCCAGCAGCGTCTCAGGGCGGGGGGGCAAAGATACGCAGTATTTC.

To note about this clonotype: One end of the junction does not line up with germline, which may come from a read error. V gene TRBV7-6 combines with J gene TRBJ2-5; D may match TRBD1 or TRBD2 (6 bases each). From germline, CDR1 is SGHVS and CDR2 FNYEAQ. This CDR3 is 19 amino acids long. CDR3 residues: CASSLDPRLGGGDQDTQYF. The CDR3 DNA is TGTGCCAGCAGCTTGGATCCGCGCCTCGGGGGCGGAGACCAAGACACCCAGTACTTC.

Remarks on this clonotype: The junction and the germline gene differ at one end; a read error may be behind it. The V call is TRBV7-9, the J call TRBJ2-5; a possible D gene is TRBD1 (5 bases). The germline gives CDR1 SEHNR, CDR2 FQNEAQ (reference sequence). The CDR3 spans 16 residues. DNA for the CDR3: TGTGCCAGCAGCTTACTGGGGCGGTGGGCCCCAGACATGCAGTATTTC. Residues: CASSLLGRWAPDMQYF.

This clonotype came up a few times. The chain recombines TRBV19 with TRBJ2-5; 11 bases line up with TRBD1. The tail of the sequence fits TRBJ2-7 better, so the J call may be wrong. This CDR3 is 14 amino acids long. CDR1 and CDR2 (germline): LNHDA, SQIVND (reference sequence). The CDR3 region is CASSRGQGAGEQYF. As DNA, the CDR3 is TGTGCCAGTAGTCGAGGACAGGGGGCCGGCGAGCAGTACTTC.

Concerning this clonotype itself: The junction and the germline gene differ at one end; a read error may be behind it. This chain links TRBV7-2 with TRBJ2-1; the D gene could be TRBD1 or TRBD2 (5 bases each). CDR1 is SGHTA, CDR2 FQGNSA, per germline. This CDR3 has 16 residues. CDR3: CASNQQATSSYGELFF. The CDR3 DNA is TGTGCCAGCAACCAACAGGCTACGAGCTCCTACGGGGAGCTGTTCTTC. The full variable domain, rest sourced from reference TRBV7-2 and TRBJ2-1, is GAGVSQSPSNKVTEKGKDVELRCDPISGHTALYWYRQSLGQGLEFLIYFQGNSAPDKSGLPSDRFSAERTGGSVSTLTIQRTQQEDSAVYLCASNQQATSSYGELFFGPGTRLTVL.

The genes are TRBV7-6 and TRBJ2-3; 7 bases line up with TRBD2. The ends lost 8 bases at V and 11 bases at J; junction bases unmatched: 22. The CDR3 contains 16 residues. Germline V gene lookup returns CDR1 SGHVS and CDR2 FNYEAQ. The CDR3 is CASRVMARGSKNMQYF. The CDR3 DNA follows: TGTGCCAGCCGCGTAATGGCGCGGGGGAGCAAAAATATGCAGTATTTT.

The chain recombines TRBV7-6 with TRBJ2-3; the D gene could be TRBD1 or TRBD2 (6 bases each). TRBJ2-7 explains the end of the DNA better; the J call may be wrong. The CDR3 runs 15 residues. The germline CDR1 and CDR2 sequences are SGHVS and FNYEAQ. The CDR3 here is CAGGSGASDQDTQYF. The CDR3 nucleotides are TGTGCCGGGGGGTCAGGGGCCAGTGACCAAGATACGCAGTACTTC.